The entry that follows covers one T cell receptor (beta chain) sequence. This clone has only a few counts. This clone's antigen is unknown. No base-level quality is on record; no much larger clone is a single base apart. These data originate in a study of blood T cell repertoires in COVID-19 (TCRdb year 2020). Concerning the study at large: Samples from collaborators originated in the United States, Italy and Spain and spanned both the acute and convalescent phases of COVID-19. The material from the prospective study consisted of cDNA or gDNA derived from T cells, B-cell-depleted T cells, or PBMCs. Deeply sampled blood TCRbeta repertoires from subjects exposed to, actively infected with, or recovered from COVID-19 were included in the dataset. A freely available public database, intended as a resource for researchers studying the immune response to SARS-CoV-2, is where the repertoires were released. The samples were drawn from the first 160 participants of the ongoing ImmuneRACE study and from 1,200 or so subjects provided by 6 global collaborators. A de-identified subject ID, COVID-19 status, age in years and sex were almost always included in the sample metadata. Where HLA class I and class II types were available, the types were taken from metadata supplied by the sample provider, not from assay-based typing. What the work shows at the level of the full study, not this receptor alone: How much clinical and demographic metadata was included differed by source and by participant, and the metadata was provided uncurated.

There are 14 amino acids in the CDR3, from cysteine to phenylalanine inclusive. Only the CDR3 DNA stays, 42 bases, in frame from base 1. The junction shows trimming of 5 bases on V and 10 bases on J, plus 18 bases between the germline ends. CDR1 and CDR2 are read off the germline V gene as MNHEY and SVGEGT. Collaborating institutions collected whole blood in K2EDTA tubes following their own protocols. For TCRbeta analysis, collaborators shipped samples in one of three forms: frozen whole blood, isolated PBMCs, or DNA extracted from either of those sample types. The immunoSEQ Assay, a bias-controlled multiplex PCR, was used to amplify TCRbeta CDR3 regions from genomic DNA. Per the source publication's procedure: The number of nucleated cells in each sample was estimated from the amplification of reference gene primers within the assay. To quantify the absolute abundance of each unique TCRbeta CDR3 rearrangement, sequence reads were collapsed and filtered. For each sample, productive Simpson clonality was calculated as the square root of Simpson's diversity index over productive rearrangements. TCRdb mirrors the immuneACCESS table, restricted to in-frame sequences. Some clones are absent from its copies; in checked studies, under half trace to an unresolved V gene, and the reason for the others is unknown. The V and J calls and clone size are taken from that table; D and trimming were inferred from the DNA. Recorded for this sample are roughly 190,000 clones; around 89% of them occurred a single time. The top ten clonotypes cover about 4.2% of the sample.

This clonotype originated in a human donor in a cohort sampled during active COVID-19. Rearrangement joined TRBV6-2 or TRBV6-3 to TRBJ2-1; TRBD1 could be the D gene, as 6 bases match. Sequenced sample: peripheral blood. In nucleotides, the sequence is TGTGCCAGCAGTCCCTCCCGGGACACTGGCGAGCAGTTCTTC. Its protein is CASSPSRDTGEQFF.